This is a list of T cell receptor beta chains from one sample in a study of T cells after yellow fever vaccination. TCRdb called the 5' RACE reads again in MiXCR, with one record for every CDR3 protein. The sample shows just under 600,000 distinct CDR3 sequences, roughly 12% of them seen only once. The sample consisted of PBMCs, taken on the day of the yellow fever booster vaccination. Source of these receptors: a man aged 25-45 years who received the YFV17D yellow fever vaccine. CDR3s include the opening cysteine and the closing phenylalanine or tryptophan. A D gene is named only where the DNA matches it firmly. Clone size is given for some rows only: seen once, a few or many times, or a class if the clone is expanded.

j_call clone_size v_call d_call cdr3_aa cdr3_nt
TRBJ1-5 - TRBV5-6 TRBD1 CASSFRGTGFMPQHF TGTGCCAGCAGCTTCCGGGGGACAGGGTTTATGCCCCAGCATTTT
TRBJ2-3 - TRBV14 - CASSQVRTDTQYF TGTGCCAGCAGCCAAGTGCGCACAGATACGCAGTATTTT
TRBJ2-3 - TRBV9 TRBD2 CASSDSGKSTDTQYF TGTGCCAGCAGCGATAGCGGGAAATCCACAGATACGCAGTATTTT
TRBJ2-3 few TRBV15 - CATSRTGSSTDTQYF TGTGCCACCAGCCGTACAGGTAGTAGCACAGATACGCAGTATTTT
TRBJ2-2 - TRBV20-1 TRBD2 CSASDSGRGTGELFF TGCAGTGCTTCAGATAGCGGGAGAGGCACCGGGGAGCTGTTTTTT
TRBJ2-3 few TRBV4-2 TRBD2 CASSPYGLAGGRDTQYF TGTGCCAGCAGCCCTTATGGGCTAGCGGGAGGGAGAGATACGCAGTATTTT
TRBJ2-2 few TRBV20-1 - CSARDSGAYYTGELFF TGCAGTGCTAGAGATAGCGGAGCGTACTACACCGGGGAGCTGTTTTTT
TRBJ1-1 few TRBV5-1 - CASSWEWGEAFF TGCGCCAGCAGCTGGGAGTGGGGTGAAGCTTTCTTT
TRBJ2-3 - TRBV6-2/TRBV6-3 TRBD1 CASSGQGFTDTQYF TGTGCCAGCAGTGGACAGGGTTTTACAGATACGCAGTATTTT
TRBJ2-1 - TRBV7-8 TRBD1 CASRTGTGFNEQFF TGTGCCAGCAGAACCGGGACAGGGTTCAATGAGCAGTTCTTC
TRBJ2-3 - TRBV30 - CAFEGVPLTDTQYF TGTGCCTTCGAGGGCGTTCCCCTCACAGATACGCAGTATTTT
TRBJ2-1 few TRBV7-3 - CASSLRNERSSYNEQFF TGTGCCAGCAGCTTACGCAATGAGCGGAGCTCCTACAATGAGCAGTTCTTC
TRBJ1-4 - TRBV5-1 TRBD1 CASSSQGQGAEKLFF TGCGCCAGCAGCAGCCAGGGACAGGGGGCTGAAAAACTGTTTTTT
TRBJ2-5 - TRBV7-2 - CASSFRRTETQYF TGTGCCAGCAGCTTCCGAAGGACGGAGACCCAGTACTTC
TRBJ2-1 many TRBV2 TRBD1 CASSLGQGAGNEQFF TGTGCCAGCAGTTTAGGACAGGGGGCTGGCAATGAGCAGTTCTTC
TRBJ1-4 few TRBV7-9 - CASSIRGTTNEKLFF TGTGCCAGCAGCATCCGGGGGACAACTAATGAAAAACTGTTTTTT
TRBJ1-3 few TRBV20-1 TRBD1 CSAPDRASGNTIYF TGCAGTGCTCCCGACAGGGCCTCTGGAAACACCATATATTTT
TRBJ1-2 - TRBV2 - CASQRRESSNYGYTF TGTGCCAGCCAAAGGAGGGAATCTTCCAATTATGGCTACACCTTC
TRBJ2-7 - TRBV5-1 - CASSPAWLDEQYF TGCGCCAGCAGCCCGGCTTGGCTGGACGAGCAGTACTTC
TRBJ2-3 many TRBV5-1 - CASSIAGLTDTQYF TGCGCCAGCAGCATTGCGGGACTCACAGATACGCAGTATTTT
TRBJ2-7 - TRBV7-2 - CASSLAGTVFEQYF TGTGCCAGCAGCTTAGCCGGGACCGTTTTCGAGCAGTACTTC
TRBJ2-5 few TRBV3-1 - CASSQEFAGQEETQYF TGTGCCAGCAGCCAAGAGTTTGCGGGACAAGAAGAGACCCAGTACTTC
TRBJ2-4 few TRBV7-9 - CASSKSLTKNIQYF TGTGCCAGCAGCAAGAGCCTAACCAAAAACATTCAGTACTTC
TRBJ2-3 few TRBV9 - CASSEGETTAPDTQYF TGTGCCAGCAGCGAGGGGGAGACTACCGCCCCAGATACGCAGTATTTT
TRBJ2-2 many TRBV12-3/TRBV12-4 - CASSRPYTGNTGELFF TGTGCCAGCAGTCGACCCTATACAGGGAACACCGGGGAGCTGTTTTTT
TRBJ1-1 - TRBV27 - CASSPGQLNAEAFF TGTGCCAGCAGCCCTGGACAGCTGAACGCTGAAGCTTTCTTT
TRBJ2-7 - TRBV20-1 TRBD2 CSANPGTSGRMPYEQYF TGCAGTGCTAACCCTGGGACTAGCGGGAGAATGCCCTACGAGCAGTACTTC
TRBJ1-2 few TRBV29-1 - CSVESQGGGKGYTF TGCAGCGTTGAAAGTCAGGGCGGGGGGAAGGGCTACACCTTC
TRBJ2-7 many TRBV6-2/TRBV6-3 TRBD1 CASSGTGTGVYEQYF TGTGCCAGCAGTGGAACCGGGACAGGGGTCTACGAGCAGTACTTC
TRBJ2-7 few TRBV3-1 - CASSQEGPLYF TGTGCCAGCAGCCAAGAGGGCCCCCTCTACTTC
TRBJ1-5 few TRBV6-5 - CASSFSVSGNQPQHF TGTGCCAGCAGTTTCTCAGTCTCGGGCAATCAGCCCCAGCATTTT
TRBJ2-3 - TRBV10-3 - CAISAGMLNTDTQYF TGTGCCATCAGTGCCGGGATGCTGAACACAGATACGCAGTATTTT
TRBJ2-7 few TRBV18 TRBD1 CASSTGGPTYEQYF TGTGCCAGCTCAACAGGGGGCCCAACCTACGAGCAGTACTTC
TRBJ2-7 few TRBV12-3/TRBV12-4 TRBD2 CASSLDRASGRPYEQYF TGTGCCAGCAGTTTAGATCGGGCTAGCGGGAGACCATACGAGCAGTACTTC
TRBJ2-7 few TRBV15 TRBD2 CATTSGRAPYEQYF TGTGCCACCACTAGCGGGAGGGCCCCCTACGAGCAGTACTTC
TRBJ2-7 - TRBV18 - CASSPPYRVGEQYF TGTGCCAGCTCACCACCATACAGGGTGGGAGAGCAGTACTTC
TRBJ2-2 - TRBV20-1 - CSARDLGFRTGELFF TGCAGTGCTAGAGATTTGGGGTTTCGCACCGGGGAGCTGTTTTTT
TRBJ1-4 - TRBV3-1 - CASSPARQGWSNEKLFF TGTGCCAGCAGCCCCGCCCGGCAGGGCTGGTCTAATGAAAAACTGTTTTTT
TRBJ2-1 - TRBV28 TRBD1 CASSTTGNFYNEQFF TGTGCCAGCAGCACGACAGGGAACTTTTACAATGAGCAGTTCTTC
TRBJ2-3 - TRBV7-2 - CASSLAGSRSLEADTQYF TGTGCCAGCAGCTTAGCGGGATCCAGGTCCCTCGAAGCGGATACGCAGTATTTT
TRBJ2-7 - TRBV11-1 TRBD2 CASSATAASGITEYEQYF TGTGCCAGCAGTGCTACGGCGGCTAGCGGGATTACGGAGTACGAGCAGTACTTC
TRBJ2-1 few TRBV7-2 TRBD2 CASSSSIAGGPAEQFF TGTGCCAGCAGCTCCTCAATTGCGGGAGGGCCGGCGGAGCAGTTCTTC
TRBJ2-5 - TRBV7-2 TRBD2 CASSSRLAGVGKTQYF TGTGCCAGCAGCTCAAGACTAGCGGGAGTGGGGAAGACCCAGTACTTC
TRBJ2-3 few TRBV7-6 TRBD2 CASSPLAGASDTQYF TGTGCCAGCAGCCCGCTAGCGGGAGCTTCAGATACGCAGTATTTT
TRBJ2-6 - TRBV27 - CASRPQGSGANVLTF TGTGCCAGCAGACCACAGGGATCTGGGGCCAACGTCCTGACTTTC
TRBJ2-2 - TRBV7-9 - CASSPRHHVPLTGELFF TGTGCCAGCAGCCCGCGGCACCACGTCCCCTTGACCGGGGAGCTGTTTTTT
TRBJ2-1 - TRBV19 - CASSYGGGSYNEQFF TGTGCCAGTAGTTATGGCGGAGGCTCCTACAATGAGCAGTTCTTC
TRBJ2-4 few TRBV7-9 TRBD2 CASSSGTGGIAKNIQYF TGTGCCAGCAGTTCGGGGACGGGAGGGATAGCCAAAAACATTCAGTACTTC
TRBJ2-7 few TRBV5-1 TRBD1 CASSSYPGTELRSYEQYF TGCGCCAGCAGCTCATACCCCGGGACAGAGCTGCGTTCCTACGAGCAGTACTTC
TRBJ2-3 once TRBV20-1 - CSAIPEATDTQYF TGCAGTGCGATCCCCGAGGCAACAGATACGCAGTATTTT
TRBJ2-7 - TRBV7-8 TRBD2 CASSASGMSYEQYF TGTGCCAGCAGCGCGAGCGGGATGAGCTACGAGCAGTACTTC
TRBJ2-1 - TRBV6-2/TRBV6-3 TRBD1 CASERTGAYNEQFF TGTGCCAGCGAGAGGACAGGGGCCTACAATGAGCAGTTCTTC
TRBJ1-1 few TRBV6-1 - CASTPSHTPEAFF TGTGCCAGCACTCCTTCCCACACTCCTGAAGCTTTCTTT